Included here is one TCR beta chain sequence, with context. Original processing notes: Estimation of nucleated cell counts relied on the amplification of reference gene primers. The repertoire was sequenced with immunoSEQ multiplex PCR; TCRdb's copy has only in-frame clones and lacks some. V and J calls and clone size follow that table, whereas D and trimming were derived from the DNA. The sample shows about 170,000 clones, 65% to 80% of them seen only once. V shed 4 bases, J shed 5 bases, and the junction held 4 bases outside the gene matches. Germline V gene lookup returns CDR1 SGHRS and CDR2 YFSETQ. The CDR3 is made up of 15 amino acids. The sample belongs to a study of blood T cell repertoires in COVID-19. About the research overall: Resolution of symptoms, clearance, or two negative PCRs was present in recovered Cohort 3 donors. Acute and convalescent COVID-19 specimens originated in the United States, Italy and Spain. Sources were T cells, B-cell-depleted T cells, or PBMCs; the material itself was cDNA or gDNA.

V and J are TRBV5-1 and TRBJ2-3, with 13 bases that match TRBD2. This TCR was recovered from a woman aged 65 to 85 in a cohort exposed to, infected with or recovered from COVID-19 (not recorded which). The sequencing sample was made of PBMCs or T cells enriched from blood (not recorded which). The CDR3 nucleotides read TGCGCCAGCAGCCCGGGGACTAGCGGGATAGATACGCAGTATTTT. It is translated as CASSPGTSGIDTQYF.